Below, one T cell receptor beta chain is given with its context. Its antigen is unknown. The data are from a study of human T cells and chemical hapten exposure. From the RACE reads, TCRdb called clonotypes with MiXCR, one entry per CDR3 protein. The sample holds fewer than 95,000 distinct CDR3 sequences, 9.5% to 12% seen once. Findings of the study overall: Significantly greater numbers of large CDR3 similarity clusters came from expanded TCRs than from controls. Donors' alopecia may make their immune response differ from healthy people's.

Time point here: patch test 2, 6 weeks after DPC sensitization. The treatment was: therapeutic diphenylcyclopropenone sensitization with weekly scalp DPC. The study enrolled 18 to 70-year-old alopecia patients suitable for DPC. Blood, whole and unfractionated, served as the source for total RNA extraction. V was pared by 1 base and J by 0 bases, with 7 bases between. Germline lookup yields CDR1 DFQATT and CDR2 SNEGSKA (reference sequence). CDR3 length: 14 amino acids. The TCR originated in a man in his forties with alopecia areata. Some clones in this sample may be carry-over from other donors' samples. The sequencing used whole blood, collected in connection with sensitization to the hapten diphenylcyclopropenone (DPC). V and J are TRBV20-1 and TRBJ2-4, with D perhaps assigned TRBD1 or TRBD2 (5 bases each). Here the CDR3 reads CSARGDVAKNIQYF. The CDR3 DNA is TGCAGTGCTAGAGGGGACGTAGCCAAAAACATTCAGTACTTC.